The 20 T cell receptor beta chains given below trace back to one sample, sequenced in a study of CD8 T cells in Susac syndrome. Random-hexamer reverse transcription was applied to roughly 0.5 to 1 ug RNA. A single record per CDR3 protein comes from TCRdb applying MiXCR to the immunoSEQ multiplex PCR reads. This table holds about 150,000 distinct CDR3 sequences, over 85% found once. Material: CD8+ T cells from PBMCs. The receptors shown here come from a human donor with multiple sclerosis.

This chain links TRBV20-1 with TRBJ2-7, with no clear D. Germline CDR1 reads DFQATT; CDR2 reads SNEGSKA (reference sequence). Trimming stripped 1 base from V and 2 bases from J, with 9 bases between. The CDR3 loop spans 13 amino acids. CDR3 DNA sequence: TGCAGTGCTAGAGCCTCCACGACCTACGAGCAGTACTTC. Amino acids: CSARASTTYEQYF.

The CDR3 sequence is CASSLDQGPYEQYF. CDR3 nucleotides: TGTGCCAGCAGCTTAGATCAGGGGCCCTACGAGCAGTACTTC. J is TRBJ2-7 and V is TRBV7-9; a weak D match, TRBD1 (6 bases). V gave up 1 base and J gave up 2 bases, with 9 bases separating them. The CDR3 has 14 amino acids. The germline V gene encodes CDR1 SEHNR and CDR2 FQNEAQ (reference sequence).

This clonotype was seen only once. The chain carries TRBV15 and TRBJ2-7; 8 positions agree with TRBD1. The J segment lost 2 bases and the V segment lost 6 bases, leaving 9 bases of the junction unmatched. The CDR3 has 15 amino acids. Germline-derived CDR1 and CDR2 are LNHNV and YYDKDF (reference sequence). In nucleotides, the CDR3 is TGTGCCACCAGTAACCCGGGACAGGTCGCCTACGAGCAGTACTTC. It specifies CATSNPGQVAYEQYF.

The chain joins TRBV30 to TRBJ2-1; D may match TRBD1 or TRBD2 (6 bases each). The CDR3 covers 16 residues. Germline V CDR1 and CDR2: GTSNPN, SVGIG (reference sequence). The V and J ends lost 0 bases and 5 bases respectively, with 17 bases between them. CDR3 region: CAWSVGGGVPNNEQFF. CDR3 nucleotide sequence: TGTGCCTGGAGTGTTGGGGGCGGGGTACCCAACAATGAGCAGTTCTTC.

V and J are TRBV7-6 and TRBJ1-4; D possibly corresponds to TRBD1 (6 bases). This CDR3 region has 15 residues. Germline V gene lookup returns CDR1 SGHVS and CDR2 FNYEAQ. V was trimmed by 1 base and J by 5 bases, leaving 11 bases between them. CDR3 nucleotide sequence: TGTGCCAGCAGCTTAGTTTGGGGGCCGAATGAAAAACTGTTTTTT. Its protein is CASSLVWGPNEKLFF.

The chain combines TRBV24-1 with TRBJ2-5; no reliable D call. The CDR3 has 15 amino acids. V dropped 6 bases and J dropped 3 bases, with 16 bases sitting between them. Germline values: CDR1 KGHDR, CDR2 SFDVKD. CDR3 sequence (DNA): TGTGCCACCAGTCCCGGAGACTCCTGGAAAGAGACCCAGTACTTC. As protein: CATSPGDSWKETQYF.

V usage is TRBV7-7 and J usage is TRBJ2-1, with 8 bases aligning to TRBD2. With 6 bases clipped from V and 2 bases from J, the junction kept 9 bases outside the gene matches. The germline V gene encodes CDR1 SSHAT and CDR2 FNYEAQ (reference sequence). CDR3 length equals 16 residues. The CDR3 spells CASSSEAGAAYNEQFF. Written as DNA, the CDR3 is TGTGCCAGCAGTTCTGAAGCGGGGGCGGCCTACAATGAGCAGTTCTTC.

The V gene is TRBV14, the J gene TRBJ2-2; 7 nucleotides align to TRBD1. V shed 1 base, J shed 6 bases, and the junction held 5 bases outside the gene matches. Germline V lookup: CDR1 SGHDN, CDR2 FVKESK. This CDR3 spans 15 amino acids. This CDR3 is CASSQVDGTAGELFF. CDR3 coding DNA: TGTGCCAGCAGCCAAGTAGACGGGACAGCCGGGGAGCTGTTTTTT.

As DNA, the CDR3 is TGTGCCAGCAGCTTCCCCGGGACGGAAAACATTCAGTACTTC. It is translated as CASSFPGTENIQYF. V is TRBV7-9 and J is TRBJ2-4; D could derive from TRBD1 or TRBD2 (5 bases each). Germline assignment: CDR1 SEHNR and CDR2 FQNEAQ (reference sequence). This CDR3 has 14 amino acids. V lost 3 bases and J 5 bases, leaving 11 bases between the germline ends.

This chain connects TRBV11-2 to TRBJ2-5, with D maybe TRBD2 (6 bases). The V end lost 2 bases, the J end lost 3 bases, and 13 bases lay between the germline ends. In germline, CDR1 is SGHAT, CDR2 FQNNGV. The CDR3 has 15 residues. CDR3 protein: CASSLNSGGEETQYF. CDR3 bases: TGTGCCAGCAGCTTAAACAGTGGAGGGGAAGAGACCCAGTACTTC.

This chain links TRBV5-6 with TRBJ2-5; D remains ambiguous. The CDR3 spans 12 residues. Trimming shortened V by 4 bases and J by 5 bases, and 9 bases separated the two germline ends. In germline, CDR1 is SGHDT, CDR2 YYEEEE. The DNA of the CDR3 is TGTGCCAGCAGCGTGGGGTTGGAGACCCAGTACTTC. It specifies CASSVGLETQYF.

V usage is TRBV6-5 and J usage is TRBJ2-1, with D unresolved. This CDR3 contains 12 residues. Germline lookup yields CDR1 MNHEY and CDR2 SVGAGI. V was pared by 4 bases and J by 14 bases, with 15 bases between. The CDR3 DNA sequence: TGTGCCAGCAGTTTAGGTGGGCCGGCGGAGTTCTTC. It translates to CASSLGGPAEFF.

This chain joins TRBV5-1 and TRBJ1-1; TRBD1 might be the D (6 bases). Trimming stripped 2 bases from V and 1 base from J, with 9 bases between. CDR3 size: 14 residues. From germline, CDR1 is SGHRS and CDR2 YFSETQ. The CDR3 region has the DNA TGCGCCAGCAGCTTCGACAGGAGGAACACTGAAGCTTTCTTT. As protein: CASSFDRRNTEAFF.

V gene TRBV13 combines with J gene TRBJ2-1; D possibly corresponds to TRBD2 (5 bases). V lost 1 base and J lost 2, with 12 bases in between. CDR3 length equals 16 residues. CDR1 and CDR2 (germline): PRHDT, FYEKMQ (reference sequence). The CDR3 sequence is CASSLAGGGAYNEQFF. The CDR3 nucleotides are TGTGCCAGCAGCTTAGCTGGCGGAGGTGCCTACAATGAGCAGTTCTTC.

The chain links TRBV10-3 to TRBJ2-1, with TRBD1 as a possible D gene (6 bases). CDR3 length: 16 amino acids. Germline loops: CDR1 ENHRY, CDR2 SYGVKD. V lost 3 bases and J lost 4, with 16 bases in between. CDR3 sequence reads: CAISDIGQRRYNEQFF. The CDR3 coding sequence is TGTGCCATCAGTGACATAGGACAGAGGCGGTACAATGAGCAGTTCTTC.

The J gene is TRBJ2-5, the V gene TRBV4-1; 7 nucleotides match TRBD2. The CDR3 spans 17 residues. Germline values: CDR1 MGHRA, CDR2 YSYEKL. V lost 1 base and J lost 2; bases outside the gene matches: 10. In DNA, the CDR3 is TGCGCCAGCAGCCAAGTTGGAGGCGGGGGTCCTCAAGAGACCCAGTACTTC. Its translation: CASSQVGGGGPQETQYF.

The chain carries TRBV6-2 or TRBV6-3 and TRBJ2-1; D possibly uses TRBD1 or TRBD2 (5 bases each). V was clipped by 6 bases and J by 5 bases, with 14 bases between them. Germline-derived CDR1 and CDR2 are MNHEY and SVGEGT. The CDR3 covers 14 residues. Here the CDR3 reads CASRGPGLNNEQFF. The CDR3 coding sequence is TGTGCCAGCAGGGGACCGGGCCTTAACAATGAGCAGTTCTTC.

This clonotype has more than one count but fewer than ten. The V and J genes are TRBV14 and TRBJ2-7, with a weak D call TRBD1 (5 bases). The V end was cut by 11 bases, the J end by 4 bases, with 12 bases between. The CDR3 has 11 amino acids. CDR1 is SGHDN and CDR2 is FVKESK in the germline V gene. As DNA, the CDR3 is TGTGCCTCTGCAACAGGATACGAGCAGTACTTC. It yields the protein CASATGYEQYF.

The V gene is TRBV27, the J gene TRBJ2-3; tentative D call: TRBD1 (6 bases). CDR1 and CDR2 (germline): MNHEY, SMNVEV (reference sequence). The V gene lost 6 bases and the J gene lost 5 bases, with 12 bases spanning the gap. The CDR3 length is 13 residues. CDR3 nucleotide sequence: TGTGCCAGCAGACAGCCAGGGGTAGATACGCAGTATTTT. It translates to CASRQPGVDTQYF.

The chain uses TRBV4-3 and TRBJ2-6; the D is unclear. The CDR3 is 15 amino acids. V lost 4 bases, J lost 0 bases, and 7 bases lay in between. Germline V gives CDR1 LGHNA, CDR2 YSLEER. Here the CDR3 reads CASSPELSGANVLTF. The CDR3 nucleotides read TGCGCCAGCAGCCCTGAGCTCTCTGGGGCCAACGTCCTGACTTTC.